Below, 19 T cell receptor beta chains from the same sample are listed, as sequenced in a study of T cells in Graves' hyperthyroidism and ophthalmopathy. The CDR3 regions of TCR beta were amplified from RNA transcripts. The HTBI primer set was used in a first-round RT-PCR of the TCR CDR3. TCRdb independently ran MiXCR on the multiplex PCR reads; one entry per CDR3 protein. The sample records 400,000 to 550,000 distinct CDR3 sequences, 13% to 15% being singletons. Sequences were obtained from blood. The receptors were sampled from a woman between 18 and 30 years old with Graves' hyperthyroidism.

There are many counts of this clonotype. The chain is built from TRBV11-2 and TRBJ2-1, with a tentative D call TRBD2 (6 bases). This CDR3 has 14 residues. Germline V CDR1 and CDR2: SGHAT, FQNNGV. Trimming left V 5 bases short and J 6 bases short, with 14 bases between. CDR3 in amino acids: CASSPRTTANEQFF. DNA for the CDR3: TGTGCCAGCAGCCCACGGACTACTGCCAATGAGCAGTTCTTC.

In its sample, this clonotype was seen many times. The rearrangement links TRBV11-2 to TRBJ1-1; D is perhaps TRBD1 (6 bases). The V and J ends lost 5 bases and 4 bases respectively, with 17 bases between them. The CDR3 contains 15 residues. Germline lookup yields CDR1 SGHAT and CDR2 FQNNGV. For the CDR3, the DNA is TGTGCCAGCAGCATTCTGACAGGCTGGGGCACTGAAGCTTTCTTT. It translates to CASSILTGWGTEAFF.

This clonotype was seen a handful of times. The rearrangement uses TRBV24-1 and TRBJ2-1; D may be TRBD1 or TRBD2 (5 bases each). In germline, CDR1 is KGHDR, CDR2 SFDVKD. There are 15 residues in the CDR3. With 0 bases removed from V and 7 bases from J, the gap between germline ends came to 12 bases. Here the CDR3 reads CATSDLGGSGNEQFF. The CDR3 nucleotides are TGTGCCACCAGTGATTTGGGGGGTTCTGGGAATGAGCAGTTCTTC.

This clonotype was detected only a few times. The chain has TRBV29-1 and TRBJ1-2; no definite D call. The CDR3 contains 13 residues. V dropped 0 bases and J dropped 2 bases, with 7 bases sitting between them. Germline assignment: CDR1 SQVTM and CDR2 ANQGSEA. For the CDR3, the DNA is TGCAGCGTTGAAGACAGCGCAAACTATGGCTACACCTTC. Its protein is CSVEDSANYGYTF.

Many counts were recorded for this clonotype. The V gene is TRBV30, the J gene TRBJ1-2; no clear D gene. The V and J ends lost 2 bases and 8 bases respectively, with 12 bases between them. There are 12 residues in the CDR3. Germline CDR1 and CDR2: GTSNPN and SVGIG (reference sequence). The CDR3 sequence is CAWSLLDRGYTF. For the CDR3, the DNA is TGTGCCTGGAGTCTGCTCGATCGGGGCTACACCTTC.

The J gene is TRBJ2-1, the V gene TRBV6-1; a possible D gene is TRBD2 (5 bases). Germline CDR1 is MNHNS and CDR2 is SASEGT. CDR3 length: 13 amino acids. Trimming removed 5 bases from V and 10 bases from J, with 15 bases in between. The CDR3 loop is CASSYWPRGEQFF. The CDR3 coding sequence is TGTGCCAGCAGTTATTGGCCAAGAGGGGAGCAGTTCTTC.

This clonotype was found many times. The chain has TRBV11-3 and TRBJ1-1, with 8 bases aligning to TRBD1. V lost 6 bases to trimming and J lost 5 bases; unmatched junction nucleotides: 5. Germline CDR1 is SGHNT and CDR2 is YENEEA. CDR3 length equals 13 residues. The CDR3 protein is CASRLQGGTEAFF. CDR3 DNA sequence: TGTGCCAGCAGGTTACAGGGGGGAACTGAAGCTTTCTTT.

Many counts were recorded for this clonotype. The chain carries TRBV7-9 and TRBJ1-6; possible D gene TRBD1, 5 bases. The CDR3 runs 15 residues. The germline V and J ends were trimmed by 5 bases and 5 bases, with 13 bases remaining between them. Germline V gives CDR1 SEHNR, CDR2 FQNEAQ (reference sequence). CDR3: CASSGGGADNSPLHF. The CDR3 DNA reads as TGTGCCAGCAGCGGGGGAGGGGCAGATAATTCACCCCTCCACTTT.

This clonotype was seen at least ten times. V usage is TRBV6-5 and J usage is TRBJ1-2; D remains unclear. Germline V gives CDR1 MNHEY, CDR2 SVGAGI. V was shortened by 3 bases and J by 4 bases, with 3 bases between the two germline ends. This CDR3 has 11 amino acids. The CDR3 DNA reads TGTGCCAGCAGTTATGGCTATGGCTACACCTTC. This sequence encodes CASSYGYGYTF.

This clonotype was recorded at least ten times. The V gene is TRBV11-3, the J gene TRBJ1-5, with D possibly TRBD1 on 6 matching bases. The CDR3 is 13 amino acids. Germline V gene data show CDR1 as SGHNT and CDR2 as YENEEA. V gave up 3 bases and J gave up 12 bases, with 15 bases separating them. In nucleotides, the CDR3 is TGTGCCAGCAGCTTGGAATTTCAGGGGATCCAGCATTTT. Its protein is CASSLEFQGIQHF.

This clonotype was seen at least ten times. The J gene is TRBJ2-7, the V gene TRBV6-1; 8 bases line up with TRBD2. V lost 4 bases to trimming and J lost 2 bases; unmatched junction nucleotides: 7. The CDR3 runs to 15 residues. Germline-derived CDR1 and CDR2 are MNHNS and SASEGT. In nucleotides, the CDR3 is TGTGCCAGCAGTGCATCATCGGGGGGGACCTACGAGCAGTACTTC. Residues: CASSASSGGTYEQYF.

Worth noting for this clonotype: A much larger clone lies a single base off, so this may be a read error. This rearrangement joins TRBV5-4 to TRBJ2-3, with TRBD1 matching over 9 bases. There are 14 residues in the CDR3. From germline, CDR1 is SGHNT and CDR2 YYREEE (reference sequence). The CDR3 here is CVSSWDRVGDTQYF. CDR3 sequence (DNA): TGTGTCAGCAGCTGGGACAGGGTAGGAGATACGCAGTATTTT.

The chain uses TRBV27 and TRBJ2-1; 8 bases are a match to TRBD1. Germline V gene lookup returns CDR1 MNHEY and CDR2 SMNVEV (reference sequence). The V segment lost 3 bases and the J segment 8 bases; nucleotides outside the gene matches: 9. The CDR3 extends over 15 amino acids. For the CDR3, the DNA is TGTGCCAGCAGTTTCGGCTACAGGGGGGAAGATGAGCAGTTCTTC. This codes for CASSFGYRGEDEQFF.

This clonotype was counted at least ten times. This sequence joins TRBV27 and TRBJ2-3, with TRBD2 as a possible D gene (5 bases). Deletions cut 3 bases from V and 6 bases from J, with 16 bases between. CDR1 and CDR2 (germline): MNHEY, SMNVEV (reference sequence). The CDR3 sequence is 15 residues long. This CDR3 is CASSFLTPGVDTQYF. The CDR3 DNA sequence: TGTGCCAGCAGTTTCCTAACCCCCGGGGTTGATACGCAGTATTTT.

This clonotype was detected only a few times. The chain carries TRBV15 and TRBJ1-6; 10 nucleotides line up with TRBD1. The V gene's germline CDR1 is LNHNV and CDR2 YYDKDF (reference sequence). The J segment lost 9 bases and the V segment lost 3 bases, leaving 11 bases of the junction unmatched. This CDR3 has 17 amino acids. CDR3 sequence reads: CATSSDPGQGLSSPLHF. The CDR3 DNA reads TGTGCCACCAGCAGTGATCCGGGACAGGGGTTGAGTTCACCCCTCCACTTT.

Many counts were recorded for this clonotype. The chain combines TRBV25-1 with TRBJ1-1; no clear D. V lost 8 bases and J 9 bases, leaving 16 bases between the germline ends. This CDR3 is built from 12 residues. Germline V gene sequence: CDR1 MGHDK, CDR2 SYGVNS. The CDR3 DNA reads TGTGCCAGCGAAGCCTTTTCCAGGCAAGCTTTCTTT. Translating it yields CASEAFSRQAFF. Drawing the rest from reference TRBV25-1 and TRBJ1-1, the complete variable domain is EADIYQTPRYLVIGTGKKITLECSQTMGHDKMYWYQQDPGMELHLIHYSYGVNSTEKGDLSSESTVSRIRTEHFPLTLESARPSHTSQYLCASEAFSRQAFFGQGTRLTVV.

With regard to this clonotype: This may stem from a read error, because a much larger clone lies one nucleotide away. Here the CDR3 reads CANRGSANTYEQYF. In nucleotides, the CDR3 is TGTGCCAACAGAGGTAGCGCGAACACCTACGAGCAGTACTTC. V usage is TRBV12-3 or TRBV12-4 and J usage is TRBJ2-7; possible D gene TRBD2, 5 bases. This CDR3 spans 14 amino acids. The germline V and J ends were trimmed by 10 bases and 2 bases, with 18 bases remaining between them.

This clonotype has only a few counts. The chain carries TRBV9 and TRBJ1-1; 7 bases align to TRBD1. Trimming took 4 bases from V and 0 from J; bases not matched to a gene: 6. The CDR3 length is 15 residues. Germline values: CDR1 SGDLS, CDR2 YYNGEE. For the CDR3, the DNA is TGTGCCAGCAGCACCACCGGGACAGTGAACACTGAAGCTTTCTTT. It yields the protein CASSTTGTVNTEAFF.

Many counts were recorded for this clonotype. J is TRBJ2-1 and V is TRBV27; 8 nucleotides match TRBD2. Germline V gene lookup returns CDR1 MNHEY and CDR2 SMNVEV (reference sequence). This CDR3 has 15 residues. V lost 0 bases, J lost 5 bases, and 3 bases stayed unmatched. The CDR3: CASSLSILADNEQFF. The CDR3 DNA follows: TGTGCCAGCAGTTTATCGATACTAGCGGACAATGAGCAGTTCTTC.